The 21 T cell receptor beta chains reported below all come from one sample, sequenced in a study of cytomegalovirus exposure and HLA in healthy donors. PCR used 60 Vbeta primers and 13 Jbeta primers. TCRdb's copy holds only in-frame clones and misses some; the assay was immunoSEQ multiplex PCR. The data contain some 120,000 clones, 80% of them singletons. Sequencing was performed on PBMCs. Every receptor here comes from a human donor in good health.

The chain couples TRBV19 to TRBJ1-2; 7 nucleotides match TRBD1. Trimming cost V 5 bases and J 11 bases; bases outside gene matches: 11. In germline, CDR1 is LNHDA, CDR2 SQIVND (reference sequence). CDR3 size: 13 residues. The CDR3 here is CASSEYPGGKYTF. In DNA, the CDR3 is TGTGCCAGTAGTGAATACCCAGGGGGAAAATACACCTTC.

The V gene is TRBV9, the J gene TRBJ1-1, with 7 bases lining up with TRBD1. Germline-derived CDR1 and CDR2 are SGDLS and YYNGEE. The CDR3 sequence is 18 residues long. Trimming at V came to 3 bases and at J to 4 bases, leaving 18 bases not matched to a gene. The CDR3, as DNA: TGTGCCAGCAGCGGGGACATGACAGGGCGGTATTCCGGCACTGAAGCTTTCTTT. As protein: CASSGDMTGRYSGTEAFF.

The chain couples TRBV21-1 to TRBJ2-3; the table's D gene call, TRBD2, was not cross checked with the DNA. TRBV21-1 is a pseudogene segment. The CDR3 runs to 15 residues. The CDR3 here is CASSQGTSGTDTQYF. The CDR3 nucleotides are TGTGCCAGCAGTCAAGGGACTAGCGGCACAGATACGCAGTATTTT.

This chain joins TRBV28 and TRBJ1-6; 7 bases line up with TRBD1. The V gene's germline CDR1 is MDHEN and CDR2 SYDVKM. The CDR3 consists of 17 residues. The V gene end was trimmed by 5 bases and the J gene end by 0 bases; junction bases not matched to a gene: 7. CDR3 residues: CASSATGTDSYNSPLHF. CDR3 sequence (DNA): TGTGCCAGCAGTGCAACCGGGACAGACTCCTATAATTCACCCCTCCACTTT.

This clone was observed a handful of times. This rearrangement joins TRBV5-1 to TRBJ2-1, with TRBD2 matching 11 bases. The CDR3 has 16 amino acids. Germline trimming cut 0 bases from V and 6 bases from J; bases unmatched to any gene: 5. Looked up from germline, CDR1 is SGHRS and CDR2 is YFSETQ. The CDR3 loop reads CASSLVASGGFNEQFF. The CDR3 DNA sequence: TGCGCCAGCAGCTTGGTTGCTAGCGGGGGGTTCAATGAGCAGTTCTTC.

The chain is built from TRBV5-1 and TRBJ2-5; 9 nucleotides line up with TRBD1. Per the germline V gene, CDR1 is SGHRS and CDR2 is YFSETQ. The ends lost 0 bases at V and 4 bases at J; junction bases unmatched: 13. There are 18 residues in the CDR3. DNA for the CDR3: TGCGCCAGCAGCTTGGGAGGGACGACAGGGGGGTTTGGAGAGACCCAGTACTTC. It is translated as CASSLGGTTGGFGETQYF.

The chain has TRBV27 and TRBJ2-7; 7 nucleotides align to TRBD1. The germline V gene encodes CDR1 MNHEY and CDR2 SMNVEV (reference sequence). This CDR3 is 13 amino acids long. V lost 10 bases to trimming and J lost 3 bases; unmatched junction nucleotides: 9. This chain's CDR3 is CATRQGSFYEQYF. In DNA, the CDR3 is TGTGCCACCAGACAGGGAAGTTTCTACGAGCAGTACTTC.

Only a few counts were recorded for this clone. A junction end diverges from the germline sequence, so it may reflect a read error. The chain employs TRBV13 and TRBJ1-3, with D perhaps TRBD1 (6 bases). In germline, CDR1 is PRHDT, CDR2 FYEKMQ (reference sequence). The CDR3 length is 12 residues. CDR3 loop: CASSDPRGREDF. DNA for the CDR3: TGTGCCAGCAGCGACCCACGGGGGCGGGAGGATTTT.

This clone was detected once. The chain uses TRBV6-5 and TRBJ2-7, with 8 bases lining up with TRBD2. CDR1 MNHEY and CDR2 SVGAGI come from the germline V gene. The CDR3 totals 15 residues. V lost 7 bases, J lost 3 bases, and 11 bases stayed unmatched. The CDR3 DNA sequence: TGTGCCAGCACTTCCGCGGGGGGTTGGAGCTACGAGCAGTACTTC. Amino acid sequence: CASTSAGGWSYEQYF.

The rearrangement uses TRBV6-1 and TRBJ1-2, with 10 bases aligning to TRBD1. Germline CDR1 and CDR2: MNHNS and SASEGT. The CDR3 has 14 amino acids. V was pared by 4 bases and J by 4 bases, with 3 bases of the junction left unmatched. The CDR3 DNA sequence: TGTGCCAGCAGTGCGAGGACAGGGGGCTATGGCTACACCTTC. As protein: CASSARTGGYGYTF.

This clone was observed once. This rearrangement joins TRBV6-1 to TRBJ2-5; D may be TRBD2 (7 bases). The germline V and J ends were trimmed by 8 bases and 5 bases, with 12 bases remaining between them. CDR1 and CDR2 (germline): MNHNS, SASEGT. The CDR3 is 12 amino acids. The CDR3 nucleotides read TGTGCCAGCGGGGGGGCCGGGGAGACCCAGTACTTC. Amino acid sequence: CASGGAGETQYF.

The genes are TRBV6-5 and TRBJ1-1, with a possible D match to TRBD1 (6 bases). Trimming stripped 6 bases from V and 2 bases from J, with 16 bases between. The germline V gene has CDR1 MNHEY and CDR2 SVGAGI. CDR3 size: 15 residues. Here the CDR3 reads CASSRPQGLNTEAFF. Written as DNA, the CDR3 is TGTGCCAGCAGCCGACCCCAGGGGCTCAACACTGAAGCTTTCTTT.

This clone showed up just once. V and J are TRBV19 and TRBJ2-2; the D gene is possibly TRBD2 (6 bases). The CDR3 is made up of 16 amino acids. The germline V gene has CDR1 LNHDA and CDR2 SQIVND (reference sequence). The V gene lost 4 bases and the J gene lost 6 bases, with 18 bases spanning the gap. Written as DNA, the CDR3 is TGTGCCAGTAGTAAGACTAACCAGCGGGCACCCGGGGAGCTGTTTTTT. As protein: CASSKTNQRAPGELFF.

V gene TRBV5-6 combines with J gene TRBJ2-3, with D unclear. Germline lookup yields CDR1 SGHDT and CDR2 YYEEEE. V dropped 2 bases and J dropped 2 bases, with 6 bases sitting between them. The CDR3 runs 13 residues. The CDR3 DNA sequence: TGTGCCAGCAGCTTCGGAGTCACAGATACGCAGTATTTT. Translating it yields CASSFGVTDTQYF.

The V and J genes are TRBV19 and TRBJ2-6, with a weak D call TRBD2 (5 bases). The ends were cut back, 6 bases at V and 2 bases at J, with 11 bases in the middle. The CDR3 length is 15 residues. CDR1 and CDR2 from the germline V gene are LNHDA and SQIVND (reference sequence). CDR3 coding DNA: TGTGCCAGTAGACCCTTGGAGGCTGGGGCCAACGTCCTGACTTTC. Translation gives CASRPLEAGANVLTF.

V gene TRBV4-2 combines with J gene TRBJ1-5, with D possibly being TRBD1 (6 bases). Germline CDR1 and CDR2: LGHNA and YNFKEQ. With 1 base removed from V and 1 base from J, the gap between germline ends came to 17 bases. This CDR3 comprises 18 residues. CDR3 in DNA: TGTGCCAGCAGCCAAGGAATAACAGGGAGAACAAGCAATCAGCCCCAGCATTTT. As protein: CASSQGITGRTSNQPQHF.

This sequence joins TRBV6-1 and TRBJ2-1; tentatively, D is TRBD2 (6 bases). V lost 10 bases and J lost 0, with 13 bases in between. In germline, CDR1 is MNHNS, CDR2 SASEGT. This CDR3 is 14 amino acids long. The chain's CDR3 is CATTRGSSYNEQFF. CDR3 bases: TGTGCCACCACCCGGGGGAGCTCCTACAATGAGCAGTTCTTC.

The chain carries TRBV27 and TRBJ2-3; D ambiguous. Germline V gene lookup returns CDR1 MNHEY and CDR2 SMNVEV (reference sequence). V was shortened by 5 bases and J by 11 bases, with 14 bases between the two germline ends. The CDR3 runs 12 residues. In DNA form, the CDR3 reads TGTGCCAGCAGTCACAGCCCCCCGCGGCAGTATTTT. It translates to CASSHSPPRQYF.

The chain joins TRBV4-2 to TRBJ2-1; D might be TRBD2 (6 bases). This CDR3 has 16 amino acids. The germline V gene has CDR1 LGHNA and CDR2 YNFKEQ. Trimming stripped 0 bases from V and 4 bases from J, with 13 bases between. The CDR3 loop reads CASSQDSGLLYNEQFF. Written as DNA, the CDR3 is TGTGCCAGCAGCCAAGATTCCGGACTACTATACAATGAGCAGTTCTTC.

CDR3 sequence reads: CASSLDPGQSYEQYF. CDR3 nucleotides: TGTGCCAGCAGCTTGGACCCCGGACAGTCCTACGAGCAGTACTTC. This chain connects TRBV5-4 to TRBJ2-7; possible D gene TRBD1, 6 bases. The germline gives CDR1 SGHNT, CDR2 YYREEE (reference sequence). The V end was cut by 0 bases, the J end by 1 base, with 11 bases between. The CDR3 sequence is 15 residues long. The full variable domain, in which reference TRBV5-4 and TRBJ2-7 provide the parts outside the CDR3, is ETGVTQSPTHLIKTRGQQVTLRCSSQSGHNTVSWYQQALGQGPQFIFQYYREEENGRGNFPPRFSGLQFPNYSSELNVNALELDDSALYLCASSLDPGQSYEQYFGPGTRLTVT.

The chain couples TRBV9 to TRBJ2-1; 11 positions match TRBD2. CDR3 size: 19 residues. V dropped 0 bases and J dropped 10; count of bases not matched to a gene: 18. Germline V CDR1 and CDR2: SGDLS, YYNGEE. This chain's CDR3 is CASSVDPRRIAGGVNEQFF. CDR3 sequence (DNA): TGTGCCAGCAGCGTAGACCCAAGGAGAATAGCGGGGGGGGTCAACGAGCAGTTCTTC.